This is a list of T cell receptor beta chains from one sample in a study of vaccination and CD4 T cells after COVID-19. TCRdb re-called the PCR reads through MiXCR, storing one row per CDR3 protein. The table shows approximately 22,000 distinct CDR3 sequences, with less than 40% occurring only once. Their antigens remain unidentified. Sequencing used CD4+ T cells from blood, cultured in vitro, obtained about 7 months after SARS-CoV-2 vaccination. The source of these receptors is a human donor who had recovered from COVID-19. Both conserved end residues are part of each CDR3. D genes are given only for firm matches. A clone size is listed for some rows: how often the clone was seen (once, few, many), or a class if it is expanded.

cdr3_length: 13
j_call: TRBJ2-3
v_call: TRBV27
clone_size: few
d_call: .
cdr3_aa: CASSLLARDTQYF
cdr3_nt: TGTGCCAGCAGTTTATTGGCGAGGGATACGCAGTATTTT

cdr3_length: 16
j_call: TRBJ2-1
v_call: TRBV20-1
clone_size: .
d_call: TRBD2
cdr3_aa: CSASLGLASSYNEQFF
cdr3_nt: TGCAGTGCTAGCTTAGGACTAGCGAGCTCCTACAATGAGCAGTTCTTC

cdr3_length: 18
j_call: TRBJ2-7
v_call: TRBV6-2/TRBV6-3
clone_size: few
d_call: TRBD2
cdr3_aa: CASSPRVTLAGVSYEQYF
cdr3_nt: TGTGCCAGCAGTCCCAGAGTTACCCTAGCGGGAGTTTCCTACGAGCAGTACTTC

cdr3_length: 18
j_call: TRBJ2-1
v_call: TRBV7-2
clone_size: few
d_call: TRBD2
cdr3_aa: CASSLTSGRLGPANEQFF
cdr3_nt: TGTGCCAGCAGCCTGACTAGCGGGAGACTCGGACCCGCCAATGAGCAGTTCTTC

cdr3_length: 14
j_call: TRBJ2-2
v_call: TRBV10-1
clone_size: .
d_call: .
cdr3_aa: CASSETAGGGELFF
cdr3_nt: TGCGCCAGCAGTGAGACGGCGGGTGGCGGGGAGCTGTTTTTT

cdr3_length: 15
j_call: TRBJ2-1
v_call: TRBV20-1
clone_size: .
d_call: TRBD2
cdr3_aa: CSPGLAGGPYNEQFF
cdr3_nt: TGCAGTCCTGGACTAGCGGGAGGCCCCTACAATGAGCAGTTCTTC

cdr3_length: 14
j_call: TRBJ2-3
v_call: TRBV7-6
clone_size: .
d_call: .
cdr3_aa: CASSLGANTDTQYF
cdr3_nt: TGTGCCAGCAGCTTAGGGGCAAACACAGATACGCAGTATTTT

cdr3_length: 15
j_call: TRBJ2-1
v_call: TRBV20-1
clone_size: .
d_call: TRBD2
cdr3_aa: CSARTGTSGPNEQFF
cdr3_nt: TGCAGTGCTCGGACCGGGACTAGCGGCCCCAATGAGCAGTTCTTC

cdr3_length: 18
j_call: TRBJ2-7
v_call: TRBV14
clone_size: .
d_call: TRBD2
cdr3_aa: CASSQGQGWASGYYEQYF
cdr3_nt: TGTGCCAGCAGCCAAGGCCAAGGATGGGCTAGCGGGTACTACGAGCAGTACTTC

cdr3_length: 13
j_call: TRBJ2-3
v_call: TRBV5-5
clone_size: .
d_call: .
cdr3_aa: CASSPGVTDTQYF
cdr3_nt: TGTGCCAGCAGCCCTGGGGTCACAGATACGCAGTATTTT

cdr3_length: 13
j_call: TRBJ2-3
v_call: TRBV20-1
clone_size: medium-sized
d_call: .
cdr3_aa: CSAPWKVTDTQYF
cdr3_nt: TGCAGTGCCCCTTGGAAGGTTACAGATACGCAGTATTTT

cdr3_length: 15
j_call: TRBJ2-3
v_call: TRBV20-1
clone_size: .
d_call: TRBD2
cdr3_aa: CSARDLAGVFDTQYF
cdr3_nt: TGCAGTGCTAGAGATCTAGCGGGAGTTTTTGATACGCAGTATTTT

cdr3_length: 14
j_call: TRBJ2-3
v_call: TRBV7-9
clone_size: few
d_call: .
cdr3_aa: CASSTGTFTDTQYF
cdr3_nt: TGTGCCAGCAGCACCGGGACTTTCACAGATACGCAGTATTTT

cdr3_length: 13
j_call: TRBJ1-2
v_call: TRBV10-3
clone_size: .
d_call: .
cdr3_aa: CAITRTVAYGYTF
cdr3_nt: TGTGCCATCACCAGGACAGTGGCCTATGGCTACACCTTC

cdr3_length: 14
j_call: TRBJ1-4
v_call: TRBV20-1
clone_size: .
d_call: TRBD1
cdr3_aa: CSARDGTGGEKLFF
cdr3_nt: TGCAGTGCTAGAGATGGGACAGGGGGCGAAAAACTGTTTTTT

cdr3_length: 13
j_call: TRBJ1-2
v_call: TRBV10-1
clone_size: .
d_call: .
cdr3_aa: CASSPAGAYGYTF
cdr3_nt: TGCGCCAGCAGCCCGGCAGGGGCCTATGGCTACACCTTC

cdr3_length: 15
j_call: TRBJ1-5
v_call: TRBV29-1
clone_size: .
d_call: .
cdr3_aa: CSVKTGSEAGEPQHF
cdr3_nt: TGCAGCGTGAAAACAGGGTCGGAGGCTGGGGAGCCCCAGCATTTT

cdr3_length: 13
j_call: TRBJ1-6
v_call: TRBV7-2
clone_size: medium-sized
d_call: .
cdr3_aa: CATEAPYNSPLHF
cdr3_nt: TGTGCCACCGAAGCCCCATATAATTCACCCCTCCACTTT

cdr3_length: 17
j_call: TRBJ2-7
v_call: TRBV6-4
clone_size: .
d_call: TRBD2
cdr3_aa: CASSGAIAGAHRYEQYF
cdr3_nt: TGTGCCAGCAGTGGCGCCATAGCGGGAGCGCACCGTTACGAGCAGTACTTC

cdr3_length: 17
j_call: TRBJ2-6
v_call: TRBV2
clone_size: .
d_call: TRBD2
cdr3_aa: CASSRGLAGAGANVLTF
cdr3_nt: TGTGCCAGCAGTAGGGGACTAGCGGGAGCTGGGGCCAACGTCCTGACTTTC

cdr3_length: 15
j_call: TRBJ2-5
v_call: TRBV6-1
clone_size: few
d_call: .
cdr3_aa: CASSDQGPGWETQYF
cdr3_nt: TGTGCCAGCAGCGACCAGGGCCCGGGGTGGGAGACCCAGTACTTC

cdr3_length: 15
j_call: TRBJ1-5
v_call: TRBV5-8
clone_size: .
d_call: .
cdr3_aa: CASSRGIQSNQPQHF
cdr3_nt: TGTGCCAGCAGCCGAGGGATTCAGAGCAATCAGCCCCAGCATTTT

cdr3_length: 13
j_call: TRBJ2-3
v_call: TRBV6-4
clone_size: .
d_call: .
cdr3_aa: CASSGDSTDTQYF
cdr3_nt: TGTGCCAGCAGTGGGGACAGCACAGATACGCAGTATTTT

cdr3_length: 15
j_call: TRBJ1-1
v_call: TRBV19
clone_size: .
d_call: .
cdr3_aa: CASSIVGQGRTEAFF
cdr3_nt: TGTGCCAGTAGTATAGTGGGGCAGGGAAGGACTGAAGCTTTCTTT

cdr3_length: 14
j_call: TRBJ1-2
v_call: TRBV19
clone_size: .
d_call: .
cdr3_aa: CASIDRQTNYGYTF
cdr3_nt: TGTGCCAGTATCGACCGACAAACTAACTATGGCTACACCTTC

cdr3_length: 14
j_call: TRBJ1-1
v_call: TRBV18
clone_size: .
d_call: .
cdr3_aa: CASSPPAGVRSAFF
cdr3_nt: TGTGCCAGCTCACCACCGGCAGGGGTGAGGTCAGCTTTCTTT

cdr3_length: 14
j_call: TRBJ2-3
v_call: TRBV29-1
clone_size: few
d_call: .
cdr3_aa: CSVTGSGHTDTQYF
cdr3_nt: TGCAGCGTTACGGGTAGCGGACATACAGATACGCAGTATTTT

cdr3_length: 12
j_call: TRBJ2-1
v_call: TRBV20-1
clone_size: .
d_call: .
cdr3_aa: CSALASYNEQFF
cdr3_nt: TGCAGTGCTCTCGCCTCCTACAATGAGCAGTTCTTC

cdr3_length: 16
j_call: TRBJ1-5
v_call: TRBV19
clone_size: .
d_call: TRBD1
cdr3_aa: CASRQGRGDRGQPQHF
cdr3_nt: TGTGCCAGTAGACAAGGAAGGGGGGACAGGGGCCAGCCCCAGCATTTT